The 27 T cell receptor beta chains listed next were all sequenced from one sample in a study of blood T cells in healthy people across ages. A J-beta primer mix and a sample-barcoded 5' primer were used in a second PCR of about 7 to 12 cycles. One entry per CDR3 protein results from TCRdb running MiXCR on the 5' RACE reads. The table has about 1.4 million distinct CDR3 sequences, approximately 59% seen once. The material sequenced was blood. The receptor set was obtained from a man younger than 30 in good health.

This clonotype showed up just a few times. The chain employs TRBV7-2 and TRBJ1-5; no firm D call. This CDR3 comprises 14 residues. Deletions cut 3 bases from V and 0 bases from J, with 6 bases between. Germline V gene sequence: CDR1 SGHTA, CDR2 FQGNSA. CDR3 nucleotides: TGTGCCAGCAGCTTGCAGTATAGCAATCAGCCCCAGCATTTT. It yields the protein CASSLQYSNQPQHF.

V usage is TRBV27 and J usage is TRBJ2-1, with D uncertain. The CDR3 covers 15 residues. Trimming shortened V by 0 bases and J by 3 bases, and 9 bases separated the two germline ends. Germline loops: CDR1 MNHEY, CDR2 SMNVEV (reference sequence). The CDR3 loop is CASSLSPTIYNEQFF. The CDR3 region has the DNA TGTGCCAGCAGTTTATCTCCGACCATCTACAATGAGCAGTTCTTC.

V and J are TRBV7-2 and TRBJ2-7; D possibly matches TRBD1 or TRBD2 (5 bases each). Germline assignment: CDR1 SGHTA and CDR2 FQGNSA. The CDR3 extends over 17 amino acids. Trimming removed 3 bases at V and 3 bases at J, with 21 bases between. CDR3 in amino acids: CASSFPATGTDNYEQYF. CDR3 nucleotides: TGTGCCAGCAGCTTCCCCGCAACCGGGACGGATAACTACGAGCAGTACTTC.

This clonotype was counted at least ten times. The gene calls are TRBV4-2 and TRBJ2-3, with a tentative D call TRBD1 (6 bases). Per the germline V gene, CDR1 is LGHNA and CDR2 is YNFKEQ. V was cut by 8 bases and J by 4 bases, with 10 bases left in between. The CDR3 runs 12 residues. CDR3 residues: CASSQGSDTQYF. The DNA of the CDR3 is TGTGCCAGCTCACAGGGTTCAGATACGCAGTATTTT.

The chain is built from TRBV12-3 or TRBV12-4 and TRBJ2-3; TRBD2 aligns across 7 bases. CDR3 length equals 13 residues. J was trimmed by 6 bases and V by 3 bases; bases with no gene match: 3. CDR3 sequence: CASSLSSGDTQYF. CDR3 DNA: TGTGCCAGCAGTTTGAGTAGCGGGGATACGCAGTATTTT.

The gene calls are TRBV27 and TRBJ1-5, with a possible D match to TRBD1 (6 bases). V was cut by 6 bases and J by 6 bases, with 15 bases left in between. The CDR3 is made up of 14 amino acids. CDR1 and CDR2 (germline): MNHEY, SMNVEV (reference sequence). Here the CDR3 DNA reads TGTGCCAGCAGCGATACAGGGCAGGGTCAGCCCCAGCATTTT. As protein: CASSDTGQGQPQHF.

V is TRBV7-2 and J is TRBJ2-7; TRBD1 might be the D (6 bases). The CDR3 spans 15 residues. Germline CDR1 reads SGHTA; CDR2 reads FQGNSA. V lost 4 bases and J lost 1, with 14 bases in between. This CDR3 reads CASSSKGQQSYEQYF. The CDR3 DNA sequence: TGTGCCAGCAGCTCTAAAGGACAGCAATCCTACGAGCAGTACTTC.

This chain joins TRBV2 and TRBJ1-2; D remains ambiguous. The CDR3 extends over 13 amino acids. Germline CDR1 reads SNHLY; CDR2 reads FYNNEI. Trimming removed 7 bases from V and 8 bases from J, with 17 bases in between. The CDR3, as DNA: TGTGCCAGCATCTGGGTAGGCCTTAACGGCTACACCTTC. Residues: CASIWVGLNGYTF.

This rearrangement joins TRBV27 to TRBJ2-4; 12 nucleotides align to TRBD1. The end of the DNA fits TRBJ2-7 better, so the J call may be wrong. Germline CDR1 is MNHEY and CDR2 is SMNVEV (reference sequence). The CDR3 totals 17 residues. The CDR3 DNA follows: TGTGCCAGCAGTTGGGACAGGGGGCCGAAAGGTCAGTACGAGCAGTACTTC. This codes for CASSWDRGPKGQYEQYF.

This clonotype appeared a single time. V usage is TRBV20-1 and J usage is TRBJ2-7; tentative D call: TRBD1 (5 bases). The CDR3 has 16 residues. Germline loops: CDR1 DFQATT, CDR2 SNEGSKA (reference sequence). Between the trimmed V and J ends, which lost 6 bases and 1 base, there was a span of 22 bases. In DNA, the CDR3 is TGCAGTGCCACGATCCAAAGGGGTTTGGTTTCCTACGAGCAGTACTTC. As protein: CSATIQRGLVSYEQYF.

This chain joins TRBV6-2 or TRBV6-3 and TRBJ2-7, with TRBD1 as a possible D gene (6 bases). From germline, CDR1 is MNHEY and CDR2 SVGEGT. V lost 8 bases and J lost 1, with 9 bases in between. The CDR3 has 12 amino acids. CDR3 loop: CASEGQSYEQYF. The CDR3 region has the DNA TGTGCCAGCGAAGGACAGTCCTACGAGCAGTACTTC.

The chain joins TRBV10-2 to TRBJ1-4, with D possibly TRBD1 on 5 matching bases. CDR3 length: 14 amino acids. Per germline, CDR1 WSHSY and CDR2 SAAADI. V was clipped by 3 bases and J by 5 bases, with 10 bases between them. In nucleotides, the CDR3 is TGCGCCAGCAGTGATTGGACAAACAATGAAAAACTGTTTTTT. Its translation is CASSDWTNNEKLFF.

V usage is TRBV20-1 and J usage is TRBJ1-2; 7 bases align to TRBD1. The CDR3 is made up of 12 amino acids. CDR1 is DFQATT, CDR2 SNEGSKA, per germline (reference sequence). After removal of 6 bases from V and 0 bases from J, the junction contained 1 base not matched to a gene. In DNA, the CDR3 is TGCAGTGCGACAGGGTCTAACTATGGCTACACCTTC. Translated, it gives CSATGSNYGYTF.

The V and J genes are TRBV20-1 and TRBJ2-3; maybe TRBD1 (5 bases). V was clipped by 5 bases and J by 1 base, with 10 bases between them. Germline V gene data show CDR1 as DFQATT and CDR2 as SNEGSKA (reference sequence). The CDR3 is 13 amino acids. CDR3 in DNA: TGCAGTGCTTTAGACAGTCGCACAGATACGCAGTATTTT. It translates to CSALDSRTDTQYF.

This chain uses TRBV29-1 with TRBJ1-1; D perhaps matches TRBD1 (5 bases). The V gene's germline CDR1 is SQVTM and CDR2 ANQGSEA. V lost 0 bases and J 4 bases, leaving 9 bases between the germline ends. This CDR3 region has 13 residues. CDR3 sequence reads: CSVEEGQGTEAFF. The CDR3 nucleotides read TGCAGCGTTGAAGAAGGCCAGGGCACTGAAGCTTTCTTT.

The genes are TRBV18 and TRBJ2-5, with TRBD2 identical over 8 bases. V was pared by 2 bases and J by 5 bases, with 4 bases of the junction left unmatched. The CDR3 is 14 residues long. CDR1 is KGHSH, CDR2 LQKENI, per germline. The CDR3 here is CASSPGLAKETQYF. The CDR3 bases are TGTGCCAGCTCACCAGGACTAGCAAAGGAGACCCAGTACTTC.

The V and J genes are TRBV4-1 and TRBJ2-1; 9 bases fit TRBD2. The CDR3 contains 15 residues. The germline gives CDR1 MGHRA, CDR2 YSYEKL. The V segment lost 1 base and the J segment 9 bases; nucleotides outside the gene matches: 7. The CDR3 DNA sequence: TGCGCCAGCAGCCAAGTAACTAGCGGGTCGGGTGAGCAGTTCTTC. Translating it yields CASSQVTSGSGEQFF.

The chain has TRBV20-1 and TRBJ2-1; perhaps TRBD1 as D (8 bases). Matching the DNA end better, TRBJ2-7 makes the J call doubtful. Germline CDR1 is DFQATT and CDR2 is SNEGSKA (reference sequence). CDR3 length equals 14 residues. CDR3 protein: CSARDNRGGNEQYF. The DNA for the CDR3 is TGCAGTGCTAGAGATAACAGGGGGGGCAATGAGCAGTACTTC.

V is TRBV6-9 and J is TRBJ2-3, with D maybe TRBD2 (5 bases). The CDR3 length is 17 residues. Trimming removed 2 bases at V and 7 bases at J, with 22 bases between. Germline V gene data show CDR1 as MNHGY and CDR2 as SVAAGI. DNA for the CDR3: TGTGCCAGCAGTTATGCCCCAGGTAGAGGGCCAACGAATACGCAGTATTTT. It is translated as CASSYAPGRGPTNTQYF.

The CDR3 DNA reads TGTGCCAGCAGTTTGCTTCCGGGTTCGGTAGCAGGCCAAGAGACCCAGTACTTC. This sequence encodes CASSLLPGSVAGQETQYF. The chain has TRBV6-2 or TRBV6-3 and TRBJ2-5; D ambiguous. The germline V and J ends were trimmed by 4 bases and 1 base, with 22 bases remaining between them. The V gene's germline CDR1 is MNHEY and CDR2 SVGEGT. The length of the CDR3 is 18 residues.

This chain joins TRBV29-1 and TRBJ2-3; unclear D gene. Germline loops: CDR1 SQVTM, CDR2 ANQGSEA. V lost 2 bases and J 4 bases, leaving 7 bases between the germline ends. This CDR3 spans 12 amino acids. CDR3 protein: CSVELWSDTQYF. CDR3 coding DNA: TGCAGCGTTGAATTATGGTCAGATACGCAGTATTTT.

The V gene is TRBV6-6, the J gene TRBJ2-2, with 7 positions matching TRBD2. Germline assignment: CDR1 MNHNY and CDR2 SVGAGI (reference sequence). Trimming took 7 bases from V and 3 from J; bases not matched to a gene: 5. There are 14 residues in the CDR3. The CDR3 loop reads CASIRGRDTGELFF. The CDR3 DNA follows: TGTGCCAGCATTCGGGGGAGGGACACCGGGGAGCTGTTTTTT.

This rearrangement joins TRBV12-5 to TRBJ2-6, with D perhaps matching TRBD1 (5 bases). Germline lookup yields CDR1 LGHNT and CDR2 FRNRAP. The length of the CDR3 is 16 residues. V was clipped by 2 bases and J by 0 bases, with 8 bases between them. CDR3 nucleotide sequence: TGTGCTAGTGGTTTGTTCAGGGACTCTGGGGCCAACGTCCTGACTTTC. This codes for CASGLFRDSGANVLTF.

The rearrangement joins TRBV11-2 to TRBJ2-1; TRBD1 might be the D (6 bases). The ends were cut back, 1 base at V and 4 bases at J, with 11 bases in the middle. CDR3 length: 15 amino acids. The germline gives CDR1 SGHAT, CDR2 FQNNGV. CDR3 amino acids: CASSLVSRGYNEQFF. As DNA, the CDR3 is TGTGCCAGCAGCTTAGTAAGTAGGGGGTACAATGAGCAGTTCTTC.

V is TRBV11-2 and J is TRBJ2-1; 8 positions match TRBD2. Germline V gene sequence: CDR1 SGHAT, CDR2 FQNNGV. This CDR3 contains 14 residues. Trimming cost V 3 bases and J 7 bases; bases outside gene matches: 5. The CDR3 loop reads CASSFGGAWNEQFF. The CDR3 nucleotides are TGTGCCAGCAGCTTCGGGGGGGCCTGGAATGAGCAGTTCTTC.

This clonotype was seen a few times. This sequence joins TRBV29-1 and TRBJ1-2, with D maybe TRBD1 (6 bases). Germline V CDR1 and CDR2: SQVTM, ANQGSEA. Trimming took off 8 bases at V and 6 bases at J, with 13 bases between the two ends. The CDR3 is made up of 11 amino acids. CDR3 residues: CSSEGQNGYTF. The CDR3 coding sequence is TGCAGCTCCGAAGGACAGAATGGCTACACCTTC.

This clonotype was seen only a few times. This sequence joins TRBV29-1 and TRBJ2-7; 10 nucleotides line up with TRBD2. Germline loops: CDR1 SQVTM, CDR2 ANQGSEA. This CDR3 comprises 14 residues. J was trimmed by 5 bases and V by 4 bases; bases with no gene match: 8. The CDR3 DNA follows: TGCAGCGTTGGGTCTAGCGGGAGTACCCACGAGCAGTACTTC. The encoded protein is CSVGSSGSTHEQYF.